The 18 T cell receptor beta chains listed next were all sequenced from one sample in a study of cytomegalovirus exposure and HLA in healthy donors. Profiling relied on immunoSEQ multiplex PCR, and the TCRdb table lists in-frame clones only, not all of them. The sample yields about 55,000 clones, around 90% seen once. Sequenced material: PBMCs. These receptors were taken from a man between 18 and 35 years old in good health and CMV-seronegative.

The chain couples TRBV6-6 to TRBJ1-5; the D is unclear. V shed 6 bases and J shed 1 base, with 16 bases lying between them. Germline V lookup: CDR1 MNHNY, CDR2 SVGAGI (reference sequence). The CDR3 has 16 amino acids. In nucleotides, the CDR3 is TGTGCCAGCAGCGATCTCTGGAGGGAAAGCAATCAGCCCCAGCATTTT. Translated: CASSDLWRESNQPQHF.

This clone ranks as medium-sized. The chain recombines TRBV29-1 with TRBJ2-1; tentative D call: TRBD1 (5 bases). The CDR3 runs 19 residues. Germline CDR1 reads SQVTM; CDR2 reads ANQGSEA. V was trimmed by 6 bases and J by 4 bases, leaving 31 bases between them. The CDR3 bases are TGCAGCGTCGACCTCGCTGGGGCCGCAGCTCCGTCGTTTTACAATGAGCAGTTCTTC. This gives the protein CSVDLAGAAAPSFYNEQFF.

The DNA for the CDR3 is TGCGCCAGCAGTCAATTTGTGGACAGGGCCCTTAGCACAGATACGCAGTATTTT. It codes for CASSQFVDRALSTDTQYF. The chain couples TRBV23-1 to TRBJ2-3, with 8 bases fitting TRBD1. TRBV23-1 is marked as an open reading frame, function uncertain. V shed 1 base and J 0 bases; nucleotides not matched to a gene: 9. The CDR3 totals 18 residues.

This rearrangement joins TRBV28 to TRBJ2-1; 9 nucleotides match TRBD2. This CDR3 has 15 residues. Germline V lookup: CDR1 MDHEN, CDR2 SYDVKM. The V and J ends lost 5 bases and 0 bases, in that order; junction bases with no gene match: 2. The CDR3 DNA sequence: TGTGCCAGCAGTCTGGGACTAGCCTCCTACAATGAGCAGTTCTTC. Amino acid sequence: CASSLGLASYNEQFF.

This clone was recorded once. The chain links TRBV18 to TRBJ1-1; 10 positions agree with TRBD1. The CDR3 spans 17 residues. Germline-derived CDR1 and CDR2 are KGHSH and LQKENI. Trimming cost V 3 bases and J 0 bases; bases outside gene matches: 7. This CDR3 is CASSPGQGGIMNTEAFF. The CDR3, as DNA: TGTGCCAGCTCACCTGGACAGGGGGGAATTATGAACACTGAAGCTTTCTTT.

The genes are TRBV28 and TRBJ2-5; 9 bases match TRBD2. The CDR3 is made up of 16 amino acids. In germline, CDR1 is MDHEN, CDR2 SYDVKM. V trimming: 4 bases; J trimming: 1 base; junction bases outside the gene matches: 7. As DNA, the CDR3 is TGTGCCAGCAGTTCGCGGGAGGGCCGGGTCCAAGAGACCCAGTACTTC. Encoded protein: CASSSREGRVQETQYF.

The chain has TRBV7-3 and TRBJ1-1; maybe TRBD1 (6 bases). Trimming cost V 6 bases and J 4 bases, with 12 bases left between them. CDR3 length: 13 amino acids. Germline-derived CDR1 and CDR2 are SGHTA and FQGTGA. CDR3 region: CASSITTGTEAFF. The DNA of the CDR3 is TGTGCCAGCAGTATTACGACAGGCACTGAAGCTTTCTTT.

V is TRBV19 and J is TRBJ2-1; 8 bases agree with TRBD2. V lost 3 bases to trimming and J lost 6 bases; unmatched junction nucleotides: 7. From germline, CDR1 is LNHDA and CDR2 SQIVND (reference sequence). This CDR3 is 15 amino acids long. The CDR3 spells CASSMREEVPNEQFF. The CDR3 DNA follows: TGTGCCAGTAGTATGCGGGAGGAGGTCCCCAATGAGCAGTTCTTC.

The genes are TRBV18 and TRBJ2-3; 14 nucleotides align to TRBD2. The CDR3 is 17 residues long. Unmatched junction bases numbered 0, after V lost 0 bases and J lost 1 base. Per the germline V gene, CDR1 is KGHSH and CDR2 is LQKENI. The CDR3 is CASSPPGLAGGTDTQYF. The CDR3 nucleotides read TGTGCCAGCTCACCACCGGGACTAGCGGGAGGCACAGATACGCAGTATTTT.

For the CDR3, the DNA is TGCGCCAGCAGCCCGGGGGGCAGGAACACTGAAGCTTTCTTT. It codes for CASSPGGRNTEAFF. V and J are TRBV4-1 and TRBJ1-1; a weak D match, TRBD1 (6 bases). The CDR3 has 14 residues. Germline V gene data show CDR1 as MGHRA and CDR2 as YSYEKL. Deletions cut 4 bases from V and 1 base from J, with 10 bases between.

The chain couples TRBV28 to TRBJ2-2; D not resolved. This CDR3 is built from 14 residues. Trimming shortened V by 6 bases and J by 2 bases, and 10 bases separated the two germline ends. Germline CDR1 is MDHEN and CDR2 is SYDVKM. The CDR3 coding sequence is TGTGCCAGCAGCCCTACCTTAAACACCGGGGAGCTGTTTTTT. As protein: CASSPTLNTGELFF.

The gene calls are TRBV7-9 and TRBJ1-2; the match to TRBD1 covers 7 bases. This CDR3 has 16 amino acids. CDR1 SEHNR and CDR2 FQNEAQ come from the germline V gene (reference sequence). The V segment lost 5 bases and the J segment 6 bases; nucleotides outside the gene matches: 15. The CDR3 DNA is TGTGCCAGCAGCCGACCCTGGGTAGGGGGCGCTGATGGCTACACCTTC. Encoded protein: CASSRPWVGGADGYTF.

The chain has TRBV28 and TRBJ2-7; 7 bases line up with TRBD2. Germline loops: CDR1 MDHEN, CDR2 SYDVKM. With 5 bases clipped from V and 2 bases from J, the junction kept 3 bases outside the gene matches. This CDR3 comprises 13 residues. In DNA form, the CDR3 reads TGTGCCAGCAGTCAGGGACTACCCTACGAGCAGTACTTC. This gives the protein CASSQGLPYEQYF. The complete variable domain, with remaining parts taken from reference TRBV28 and TRBJ2-7, reads DVKVTQSSRYLVKRTGEKVFLECVQDMDHENMFWYRQDPGLGLRLIYFSYDVKMKEKGDIPEGYSVSREKKERFSLILESASTNQTSMYLCASSQGLPYEQYFGPGTRLTVT.

The V gene is TRBV29-1, the J gene TRBJ2-7; unclear D gene. V lost 3 bases and J 4 bases, leaving 10 bases between the germline ends. The V gene's germline CDR1 is SQVTM and CDR2 ANQGSEA. The CDR3 sequence is 12 residues long. CDR3 loop: CSVEGASYEQYF. CDR3 nucleotides: TGCAGCGTTGAGGGCGCAAGTTACGAGCAGTACTTC.

The genes are TRBV11-3 and TRBJ2-3; unclear D gene. Germline V gene lookup returns CDR1 SGHNT and CDR2 YENEEA. The CDR3 totals 14 residues. V lost 2 bases to trimming and J lost 2 bases, with 8 bases between them. The CDR3 here is CASSLSLHTDTQYF. CDR3 bases: TGTGCCAGCAGCTTATCACTACACACAGATACGCAGTATTTT.

This clone came up once. The genes are TRBV11-2 and TRBJ2-1; 13 bases are shared with TRBD2. In germline, CDR1 is SGHAT, CDR2 FQNNGV. There are 15 residues in the CDR3. The V segment lost 5 bases and the J segment 9 bases; nucleotides outside the gene matches: 7. The CDR3 DNA is TGTGCCAGCAGCCCAGGGACTAGCGGGATTATTGAGCAGTTCTTC. Its protein is CASSPGTSGIIEQFF.

The chain combines TRBV2 with TRBJ2-5; D remains unclear. With 8 bases removed from V and 5 bases from J, the gap between germline ends came to 9 bases. Looked up from germline, CDR1 is SNHLY and CDR2 is FYNNEI. The CDR3 runs to 11 residues. The chain's CDR3 is CASGSWETQYF. The CDR3 nucleotides read TGTGCCAGCGGTAGCTGGGAGACCCAGTACTTC.

This clone was seen a handful of times. The rearrangement links TRBV6-1 to TRBJ1-2; 9 positions agree with TRBD1. The CDR3 length is 13 residues. CDR1 and CDR2 from the germline V gene are MNHNS and SASEGT. The trim removed 7 bases at V and 8 bases at J, leaving 8 bases unmatched. The DNA for the CDR3 is TGTGCCAGCACCGGACAGGGGATAGGAGGCTACACCTTC. It is translated as CASTGQGIGGYTF.